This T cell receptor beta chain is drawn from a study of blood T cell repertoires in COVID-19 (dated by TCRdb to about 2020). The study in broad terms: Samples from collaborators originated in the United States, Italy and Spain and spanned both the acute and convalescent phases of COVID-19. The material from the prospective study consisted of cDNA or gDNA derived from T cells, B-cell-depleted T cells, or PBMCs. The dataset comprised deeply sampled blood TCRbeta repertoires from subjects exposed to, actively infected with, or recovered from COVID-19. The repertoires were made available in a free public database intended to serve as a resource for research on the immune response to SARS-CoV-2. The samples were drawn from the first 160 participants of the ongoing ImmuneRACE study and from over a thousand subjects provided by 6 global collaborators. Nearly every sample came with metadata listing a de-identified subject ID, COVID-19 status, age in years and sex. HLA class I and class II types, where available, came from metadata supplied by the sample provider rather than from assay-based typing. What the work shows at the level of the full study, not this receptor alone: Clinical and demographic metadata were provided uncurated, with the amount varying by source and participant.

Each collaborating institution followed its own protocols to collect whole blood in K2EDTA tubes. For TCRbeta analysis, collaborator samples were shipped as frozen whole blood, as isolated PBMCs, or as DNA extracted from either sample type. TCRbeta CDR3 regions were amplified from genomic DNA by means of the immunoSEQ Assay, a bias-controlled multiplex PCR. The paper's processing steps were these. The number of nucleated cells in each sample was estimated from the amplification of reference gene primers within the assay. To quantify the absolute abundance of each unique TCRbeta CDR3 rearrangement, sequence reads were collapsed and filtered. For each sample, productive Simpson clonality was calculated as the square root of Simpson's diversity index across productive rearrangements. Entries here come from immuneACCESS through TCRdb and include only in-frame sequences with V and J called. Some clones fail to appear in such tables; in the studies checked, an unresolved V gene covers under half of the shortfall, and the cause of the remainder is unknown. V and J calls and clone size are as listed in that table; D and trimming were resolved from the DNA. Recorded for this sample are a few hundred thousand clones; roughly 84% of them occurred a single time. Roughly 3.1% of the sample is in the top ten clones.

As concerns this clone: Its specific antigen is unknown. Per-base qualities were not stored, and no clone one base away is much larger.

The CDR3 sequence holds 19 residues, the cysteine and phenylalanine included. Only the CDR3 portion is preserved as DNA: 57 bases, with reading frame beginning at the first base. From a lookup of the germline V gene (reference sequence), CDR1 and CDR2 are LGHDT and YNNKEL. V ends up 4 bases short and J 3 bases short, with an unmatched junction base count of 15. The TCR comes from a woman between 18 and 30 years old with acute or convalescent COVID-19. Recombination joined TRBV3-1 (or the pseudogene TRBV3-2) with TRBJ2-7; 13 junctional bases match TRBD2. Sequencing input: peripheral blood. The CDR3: CASSPGDRGLAGTNYEQYF. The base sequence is TGTGCCAGCAGCCCAGGGGACAGGGGACTAGCGGGAACTAACTACGAGCAGTACTTC.